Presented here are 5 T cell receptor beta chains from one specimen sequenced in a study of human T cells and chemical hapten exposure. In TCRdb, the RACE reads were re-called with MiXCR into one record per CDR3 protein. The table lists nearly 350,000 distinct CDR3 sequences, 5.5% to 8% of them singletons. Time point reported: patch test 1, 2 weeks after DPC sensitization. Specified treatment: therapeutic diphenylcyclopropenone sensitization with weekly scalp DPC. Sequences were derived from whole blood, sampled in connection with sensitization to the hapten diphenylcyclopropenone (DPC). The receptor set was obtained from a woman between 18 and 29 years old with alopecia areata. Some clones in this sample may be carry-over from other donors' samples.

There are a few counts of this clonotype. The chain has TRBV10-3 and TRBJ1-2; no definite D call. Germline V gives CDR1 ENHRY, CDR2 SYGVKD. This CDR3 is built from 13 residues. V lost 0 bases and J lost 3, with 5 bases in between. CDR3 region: CAISESGYYGYTF. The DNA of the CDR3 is TGTGCCATCAGTGAGTCAGGGTACTATGGCTACACCTTC.

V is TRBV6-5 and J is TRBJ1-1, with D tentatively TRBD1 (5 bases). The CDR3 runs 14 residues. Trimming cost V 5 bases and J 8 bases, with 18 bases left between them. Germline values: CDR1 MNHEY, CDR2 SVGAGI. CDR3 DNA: TGTGCCAGCAGTCTATTCAGGGAGATCTCGGAAGCTTTCTTT. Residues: CASSLFREISEAFF.

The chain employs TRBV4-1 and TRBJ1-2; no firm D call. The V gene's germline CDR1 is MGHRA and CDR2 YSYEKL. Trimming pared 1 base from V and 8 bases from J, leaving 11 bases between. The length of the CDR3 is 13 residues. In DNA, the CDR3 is TGCGCCAGCAGCCAAGGACAAGCGGGGGGCTACACCTTC. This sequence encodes CASSQGQAGGYTF.

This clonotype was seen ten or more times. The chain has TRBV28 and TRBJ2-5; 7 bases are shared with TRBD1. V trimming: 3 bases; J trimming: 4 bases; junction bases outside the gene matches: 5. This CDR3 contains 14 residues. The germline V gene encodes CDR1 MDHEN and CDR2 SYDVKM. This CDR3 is CASSFRQGAETQYF. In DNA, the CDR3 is TGTGCCAGCAGTTTCAGACAGGGAGCAGAGACCCAGTACTTC.

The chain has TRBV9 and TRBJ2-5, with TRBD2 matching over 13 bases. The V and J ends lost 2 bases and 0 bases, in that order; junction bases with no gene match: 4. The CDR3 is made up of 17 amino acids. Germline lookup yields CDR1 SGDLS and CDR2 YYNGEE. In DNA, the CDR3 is TGTGCCAGCAGCGTGGGACTAGCGGGGCCTAACCAAGAGACCCAGTACTTC. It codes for CASSVGLAGPNQETQYF.